A selection of T cell receptor beta chains follows, all from one sample in a study of blood T cells in healthy people across ages. TCRdb recomputed calls from the 5' RACE reads with MiXCR, one row per CDR3 protein. The sample includes hundreds of thousands of distinct CDR3 sequences, approximately 35% of them seen just once. The sequenced sample was blood. The receptor set was obtained from a man aged 18 to 29 in good health. Each CDR3 is given with its conserved first and last residue. A D gene is named only where the DNA matches it firmly. Size values are once, few and many counts, or a class for expanded clones, and some rows have none.

J | size | D | length | V | DNA | CDR3
TRBJ1-5 | many | . | 14 | TRBV4-3 | TGCGCCAGCAGCCAGACGGTTAGCAATCAGCCCCAGCATTTT | CASSQTVSNQPQHF
TRBJ2-5 | once | . | 14 | TRBV20-1 | TGCAGTGCAACTAGCCGGCCGAGACGGGAGACCCAGTACTTC | CSATSRPRRETQYF
TRBJ1-1 | . | TRBD1 | 20 | TRBV4-1 | TGCGCCAGCAGCCAAGAATACTCGACTAGGACAGGGAATATGAACACTGAAGCTTTCTTT | CASSQEYSTRTGNMNTEAFF
TRBJ1-2 | . | TRBD1 | 16 | TRBV29-1 | TGCAGCGCCCGTTCGGGACAGGCTCAAAAGAACTATGGCTACACCTTC | CSARSGQAQKNYGYTF
TRBJ2-1 | . | . | 16 | TRBV20-1 | TGCAGTGCTAGACAAGACAGGAGGGTGCCCTACAATGAGCAGTTCTTC | CSARQDRRVPYNEQFF
TRBJ2-1 | . | TRBD1 | 16 | TRBV28 | TGTGCCAGCAGTTTCCAACCGGGACAGGGGTGGAATGAGCAGTTCTTC | CASSFQPGQGWNEQFF
TRBJ2-7 | . | . | 13 | TRBV20-1 | TGCAGTGCTAGAGGGAACAGGGTCTCCGAGCAGTACTTC | CSARGNRVSEQYF
TRBJ1-2 | few | . | 14 | TRBV9 | TGTGCCAGCAGCTCCCTCGACAGAAACTATGGCTACACCTTC | CASSSLDRNYGYTF
TRBJ2-2 | . | TRBD1 | 14 | TRBV6-5 | TGTGCCAGCAAGCGGACAGGGAACACCGGGGAGCTGTTTTTT | CASKRTGNTGELFF
TRBJ2-6 | . | . | 15 | TRBV12-3/TRBV12-4 | TGTGCCAGCAGTTTAGGGGTAGCTGGGGCCAACGTCCTGGCTTTC | CASSLGVAGANVLAF
TRBJ1-1 | . | TRBD1 | 15 | TRBV6-2/TRBV6-3 | TGTGCCAGCAGACCCCCGTGGGACAGCGGGACTGAAGCTTTCTTT | CASRPPWDSGTEAFF
TRBJ2-1 | . | . | 14 | TRBV3-1 | TGTGCCAGCAGCCAAGAGCTGGACTATAATGAGCGGTTCTTC | CASSQELDYNERFF
TRBJ2-3 | . | . | 14 | TRBV20-1 | TGCAGTGCTCCCTTACCGGGGGTATCGGATACGCAGTATTTT | CSAPLPGVSDTQYF
TRBJ2-7 | . | TRBD2 | 14 | TRBV20-1 | TGCAGTGCTAGAAGCGGGGGGACGTCCTACGAGCAGTACTTC | CSARSGGTSYEQYF
TRBJ2-7 | . | . | 15 | TRBV27 | TGTGCCAGCAGTTTAACCGCCTGGACAGATTACGAGCAGTACTTC | CASSLTAWTDYEQYF
TRBJ2-5 | . | . | 15 | TRBV20-1 | TGCAGTGCTAGAGATGCGGGCAGGGCACAAGAGACCCAGTACTTC | CSARDAGRAQETQYF
TRBJ1-6 | . | TRBD1 | 15 | TRBV6-6 | TGTGCCAGCACCCGGGACAGCAGCTATAATTCACCCCTCCACTTT | CASTRDSSYNSPLHF
TRBJ1-2 | few | . | 16 | TRBV7-2 | TGTGCCAGCAGCTTAGTTTGGGACAAGAAAAACTATGGCTACACCTTC | CASSLVWDKKNYGYTF
TRBJ2-6 | . | . | 17 | TRBV21-1 | TGTGCCAGCAGCAGTAGAGGGGGCGCGTCTGGGGCCAACGTCCTGACTTTC | CASSSRGGASGANVLTF
TRBJ1-1 | . | . | 14 | TRBV5-4 | TGTGCCAGCAGCCGCGACAGGCGGGACACTGAAGCTTTCTTT | CASSRDRRDTEAFF
TRBJ1-6 | . | . | 14 | TRBV7-2 | TGTGCCAGCAGCTTAGAGTCAAAAGGTTCACCCCCCCACTTT | CASSLESKGSPPHF
TRBJ2-3 | many | . | 13 | TRBV24-1 | TGTGCCACCAGTGGGTCCAAGACAGATACGCAGTATTTT | CATSGSKTDTQYF
TRBJ1-1 | . | . | 12 | TRBV6-2/TRBV6-3 | TGTGCCACCGCGCGAGGGGATACTGAAGCTTTCTTT | CATARGDTEAFF
TRBJ2-1 | . | . | 10 | TRBV29-1 | TGCAGCGTCACCGGCAGTGAGCAGTTCTTC | CSVTGSEQFF
TRBJ1-2 | few | TRBD1 | 15 | TRBV5-1 | TGCGCCAGCAGCTTGGGCTACGGGACAGCATATGGCTACACCTTC | CASSLGYGTAYGYTF
TRBJ2-2 | . | . | 16 | TRBV7-9 | TGTGCCAGCAGCTTAAATGACGAGGGGATATCCGGGGAGCTGTTTTTT | CASSLNDEGISGELFF
TRBJ1-2 | once | TRBD1 | 15 | TRBV9 | TGTGCCAGCAGCGGAGGGGACAGGGGGGACTATGGCTACACCTTC | CASSGGDRGDYGYTF
TRBJ2-3 | . | TRBD2 | 17 | TRBV13 | TGTGCCAGCAGCCTAACAGTAGCGGGGGGCAACACAGATACGCAGTATTTT | CASSLTVAGGNTDTQYF
TRBJ1-1 | . | . | 13 | TRBV6-1 | TGTGCCAGCAGTGTTATACGGGACCGCATAGCTTTCTTT | CASSVIRDRIAFF
TRBJ2-3 | . | . | 16 | TRBV7-9 | TGTGCCAGCAGCCGTAAGGGGGGGCTGGGCACAGATACGCAGTATTTT | CASSRKGGLGTDTQYF
TRBJ1-1 | . | TRBD1 | 14 | TRBV6-1 | TGTGCCAGCAGTAAACCGGGACAGGGGGCGGAAGCTTTCTTT | CASSKPGQGAEAFF
TRBJ1-4 | . | TRBD1 | 14 | TRBV25-1 | TGTGCCAGCAGGGGGACAGATCTTAATGAAAAACTGTTTTTT | CASRGTDLNEKLFF
TRBJ2-4 | many | . | 13 | TRBV18 | TGTGCCAGCAGCCAACTAGCCAAAAACATTCAGTACTTC | CASSQLAKNIQYF
TRBJ1-4 | . | TRBD1 | 15 | TRBV12-3/TRBV12-4 | TGTGCCAGCAGTATCGTCAGGGGGACTAATGAAAAACTGTTTTTT | CASSIVRGTNEKLFF
TRBJ2-3 | many | TRBD1 | 15 | TRBV7-2 | TGTGCCAGCAGCTTAAGACAGGGGGGCCCAGATACGCAGTATTTT | CASSLRQGGPDTQYF
TRBJ1-1 | . | . | 15 | TRBV5-1 | TGCGCCAGCAGCTTGGGACTTCCACGCGCCACTGAAGCTTTCTTT | CASSLGLPRATEAFF
TRBJ1-2 | many | . | 11 | TRBV25-1 | TGTGCCAGCAGGACCCCGGATGGCTACACCTTC | CASRTPDGYTF
TRBJ1-2 | many | . | 13 | TRBV2 | TGTGCCAGCAGTGACAGTGTGAGCTATGGCTACACCTTC | CASSDSVSYGYTF
TRBJ2-2 | few | . | 15 | TRBV10-3 | TGTGCCATCAGTGAGTCGATCCCAGAAGGCGGGGAGCTGTTTTTT | CAISESIPEGGELFF